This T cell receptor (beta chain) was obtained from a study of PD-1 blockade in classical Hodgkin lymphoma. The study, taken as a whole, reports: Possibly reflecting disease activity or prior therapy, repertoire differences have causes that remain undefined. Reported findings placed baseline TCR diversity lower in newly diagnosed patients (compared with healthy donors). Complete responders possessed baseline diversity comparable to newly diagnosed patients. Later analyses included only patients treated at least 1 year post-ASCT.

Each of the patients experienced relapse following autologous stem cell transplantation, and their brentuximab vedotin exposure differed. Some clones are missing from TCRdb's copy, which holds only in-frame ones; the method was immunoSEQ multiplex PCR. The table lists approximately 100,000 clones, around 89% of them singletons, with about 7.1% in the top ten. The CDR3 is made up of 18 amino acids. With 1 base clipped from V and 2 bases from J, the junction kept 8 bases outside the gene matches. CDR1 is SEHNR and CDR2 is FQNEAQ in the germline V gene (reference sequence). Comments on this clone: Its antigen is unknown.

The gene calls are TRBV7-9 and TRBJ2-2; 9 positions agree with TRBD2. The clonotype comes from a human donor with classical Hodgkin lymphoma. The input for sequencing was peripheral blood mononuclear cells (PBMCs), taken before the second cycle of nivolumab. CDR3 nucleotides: TGTGCCAGCAGCTTAGGTTTAGGACTAGCGACCAACACCGGGGAGCTGTTTTTT. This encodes CASSLGLGLATNTGELFF.